These T cell receptor beta chains were read from a single sample in a study of blood T cell repertoires in COVID-19. Produced via immunoSEQ multiplex PCR; TCRdb's table is partial and in-frame only. The sample lists 300,000 or so clones; more than 85% were seen once. The sample consisted of peripheral blood. Receptors originate from a woman aged 30 to 39 with COVID-19, enrolled during active disease. Each CDR3 is given with its conserved first and last residue. The order of the fields is CDR3 length, J gene, V gene, CDR3 protein.

CDR3 length: 15
J gene: TRBJ2-1
V gene: TRBV3-1/TRBV3-2
CDR3 protein: CASSPLDRGGNEQFF

CDR3 length: 19
J gene: TRBJ2-1
V gene: TRBV4-2
CDR3 protein: CASSQEEREISSSYNEQFF

CDR3 length: 19
J gene: TRBJ2-4
V gene: TRBV7-9
CDR3 protein: CASSLAPEGLAIAKNIQYF

CDR3 length: 19
J gene: TRBJ2-6
V gene: TRBV19
CDR3 protein: CASSILGTGGKGGANVLTF

CDR3 length: 14
J gene: TRBJ1-2
V gene: TRBV2
CDR3 protein: CASSLLRDSYGYTF

CDR3 length: 11
J gene: TRBJ1-6
V gene: TRBV28
CDR3 protein: CASIKDSASHF

CDR3 length: 15
J gene: TRBJ2-3
V gene: TRBV6-1
CDR3 protein: CASSEFSRGTDTQYF

CDR3 length: 16
J gene: TRBJ1-2
V gene: TRBV6-5
CDR3 protein: CASSYSTGRTTNGYTF

CDR3 length: 18
J gene: TRBJ2-7
V gene: TRBV4-2
CDR3 protein: CASSQGRGQGGGSYEQYF

CDR3 length: 14
J gene: TRBJ2-3
V gene: TRBV15
CDR3 protein: CATSSGTSGKDQYF

CDR3 length: 15
J gene: TRBJ1-2
V gene: TRBV15
CDR3 protein: CATSRGRGQREGYTF

CDR3 length: 12
J gene: TRBJ1-1
V gene: TRBV5-8
CDR3 protein: CASSFGTGEAFF

CDR3 length: 15
J gene: TRBJ1-1
V gene: TRBV5-1
CDR3 protein: CASSLGGQVNTEAFF

CDR3 length: 13
J gene: TRBJ1-1
V gene: TRBV25-1
CDR3 protein: CASIGLMNTEAFF

CDR3 length: 16
J gene: TRBJ1-4
V gene: TRBV15
CDR3 protein: CATSRARDGGDEKLFF

CDR3 length: 16
J gene: TRBJ1-2
V gene: TRBV3-1/TRBV3-2
CDR3 protein: CASSQDQKRANYGYTF

CDR3 length: 14
J gene: TRBJ2-7
V gene: TRBV5-4
CDR3 protein: CASSPGQRTYEQYF

CDR3 length: 13
J gene: TRBJ2-7
V gene: TRBV29-1
CDR3 protein: CSALGREVYEQYF

CDR3 length: 13
J gene: TRBJ2-7
V gene: TRBV30
CDR3 protein: CAWSGSRQGKQYF

CDR3 length: 13
J gene: TRBJ1-1
V gene: TRBV19
CDR3 protein: CASSITENTEAFF

CDR3 length: 15
J gene: TRBJ1-3
V gene: TRBV27
CDR3 protein: CASKRDRGSGNTIYF

CDR3 length: 13
J gene: TRBJ2-7
V gene: TRBV6-5
CDR3 protein: CASSWGHDPEQYF

CDR3 length: 15
J gene: TRBJ1-2
V gene: TRBV28
CDR3 protein: CASRSPQGGDYGYTF

CDR3 length: 13
J gene: TRBJ1-6
V gene: TRBV6-2/TRBV6-3
CDR3 protein: CASSYRGGSPLHF

CDR3 length: 11
J gene: TRBJ2-1
V gene: TRBV20-1
CDR3 protein: CSAGQGAQQFF

CDR3 length: 13
J gene: TRBJ1-1
V gene: TRBV3-1/TRBV3-2
CDR3 protein: CASSLIGDTEAFF

CDR3 length: 15
J gene: TRBJ2-7
V gene: TRBV19
CDR3 protein: CASSLAGTGYHEQYF

CDR3 length: 15
J gene: TRBJ2-1
V gene: TRBV27
CDR3 protein: CASSPTAGGYNEQFF

CDR3 length: 16
J gene: TRBJ2-4
V gene: TRBV6-2/TRBV6-3
CDR3 protein: CASSPFGLLAKNIQYF

CDR3 length: 13
J gene: TRBJ1-2
V gene: TRBV9
CDR3 protein: CASRGTGPYGYTF

CDR3 length: 13
J gene: TRBJ1-2
V gene: TRBV12-5
CDR3 protein: CASGPQRYYGYTF

CDR3 length: 13
J gene: TRBJ1-2
V gene: TRBV10-3
CDR3 protein: CAISLDSNYGYTF

CDR3 length: 15
J gene: TRBJ1-2
V gene: TRBV30
CDR3 protein: CAWSRGTGKIRGYTF

CDR3 length: 14
J gene: TRBJ1-2
V gene: TRBV9
CDR3 protein: CASSVATANYGYTF

CDR3 length: 14
J gene: TRBJ2-1
V gene: TRBV24-1
CDR3 protein: CATSGSGTYNEQFF

CDR3 length: 13
J gene: TRBJ1-3
V gene: TRBV27
CDR3 protein: CASSGTFGNTIYF

CDR3 length: 16
J gene: TRBJ2-1
V gene: TRBV18
CDR3 protein: CASSPFIAGEVNEQFF

CDR3 length: 16
J gene: TRBJ1-1
V gene: TRBV18
CDR3 protein: CASSPRQGRVPTEAFF

CDR3 length: 12
J gene: TRBJ2-4
V gene: TRBV29-1
CDR3 protein: CSAIPRKNIQYF

CDR3 length: 14
J gene: TRBJ1-5
V gene: TRBV15
CDR3 protein: CATSRVAEDQPQHF

CDR3 length: 15
J gene: TRBJ1-2
V gene: TRBV5-1
CDR3 protein: CASSSQGDLDYGYTF

CDR3 length: 13
J gene: TRBJ2-2
V gene: TRBV7-9
CDR3 protein: CARMSGPTGELFF

CDR3 length: 14
J gene: TRBJ2-6
V gene: TRBV11-3
CDR3 protein: CASSSEVNNNVLTF

CDR3 length: 12
J gene: TRBJ1-1
V gene: TRBV25-1
CDR3 protein: CASSATGREAFF

CDR3 length: 13
J gene: TRBJ1-2
V gene: TRBV28
CDR3 protein: CASSLNRQVGYTF

CDR3 length: 16
J gene: TRBJ2-3
V gene: TRBV5-8
CDR3 protein: CASSFSLFASTDTQYF

CDR3 length: 15
J gene: TRBJ1-5
V gene: TRBV19
CDR3 protein: CASSRSGNSNQPQHF